These T cell receptor beta chains were read from a single sample in a study of T cells in localized non-small cell lung cancer. Assay used: immunoSEQ multiplex PCR; TCRdb lists only in-frame clones, some missing. The sample lists about 40,000 clones; more than 75% were seen once. The sequences come from peripheral blood, collected before any cancer treatment. The receptor set was obtained from a man between 18 and 55 years old with stage I lung adenocarcinoma. Both conserved end residues are part of each CDR3. The order of the fields is J gene, clone size, D gene, CDR3 length, V gene, CDR3 protein, CDR3 DNA. The D gene is left open where the match is weak. Some rows have no size entry. The others give once, few or many, or a class for an expanded clone.

TRBJ2-4,.,.,16,TRBV7-3,CASSSLVYVEKNIQYF,TGTGCCAGCAGCTCCCTCGTCTACGTTGAAAAAAACATTCAGTACTTC
TRBJ1-2,.,.,11,TRBV29-1,CSVGGANGYTF,TGCAGCGTTGGCGGAGCCAACGGCTACACCTTC
TRBJ1-3,.,.,13,TRBV5-1,CASSPDTGNTIYF,TGCGCCAGCAGTCCGGACACTGGAAACACCATATATTTT
TRBJ1-4,once,.,16,TRBV28,CASSGQGFTTNEKLFF,TGTGCCAGCAGTGGGCAGGGATTCACAACTAATGAAAAACTGTTTTTT
TRBJ1-4,.,.,15,TRBV6-1,CASQREAGSGEKLFF,TGTGCCAGCCAGAGGGAGGCAGGCTCAGGCGAAAAACTGTTTTTT
TRBJ1-2,.,TRBD1,15,TRBV28,CASSSDGTARDGYTF,TGTGCCAGCAGTTCCGACGGGACAGCGAGAGATGGCTACACCTTC
TRBJ1-1,.,TRBD1,14,TRBV14,CASSLRTGNTEAFF,TGTGCCAGCAGCCTCAGGACAGGGAACACTGAAGCTTTCTTT
TRBJ2-3,.,.,15,TRBV7-3,CASSLTRAFTDTQYF,TGTGCCAGCAGCTTAACCAGGGCCTTCACAGATACGCAGTATTTT
TRBJ2-3,.,.,12,TRBV9,CASSPGRDTQYF,TGTGCCAGCAGTCCGGGCAGGGATACGCAGTATTTT
TRBJ2-3,.,TRBD2,16,TRBV19,CATRAPSGRGTDTQYF,TGTGCCACCAGGGCCCCTAGCGGCCGGGGTACAGATACGCAGTATTTT
TRBJ2-5,.,.,10,TRBV6-1,CASSEETQYF,TGTGCCAGCAGTGAAGAGACCCAGTACTTC
TRBJ1-2,few,TRBD1,15,TRBV5-4,CASSLTGAMSYGYTF,TGTGCCAGCAGCTTGACAGGGGCAATGAGCTATGGCTACACCTTC
TRBJ1-2,.,.,16,TRBV5-1,CASSPSGTRMGGGYTF,TGCGCCAGCAGCCCCAGCGGGACACGCATGGGGGGAGGCTACACCTTC
TRBJ1-2,.,TRBD1,13,TRBV19,CASSSRDRLRYTF,TGTGCCAGTAGTAGTAGGGACAGGCTACGCTACACCTTC
TRBJ1-1,.,.,14,TRBV30,CAWRFDPSWAEAFF,TGTGCCTGGAGGTTTGACCCCTCCTGGGCTGAAGCTTTCTTT
TRBJ1-3,.,.,14,TRBV9,CASSETGTGNTIYF,TGTGCCAGCAGCGAGACAGGTACTGGAAACACCATATATTTT
TRBJ1-3,.,.,15,TRBV7-3,CASSPQGGAGNTIYF,TGTGCCAGCAGCCCTCAGGGCGGAGCTGGAAACACCATATATTTT
TRBJ2-7,.,.,16,TRBV4-2,CASSQDLSGASYEQYF,TGTGCCAGCAGCCAAGATCTCTCCGGGGCCTCCTACGAGCAGTACTTC
TRBJ1-5,.,.,14,TRBV6-6,CASRQDPSNQPQHF,TGTGCCAGCAGACAGGACCCCAGCAATCAGCCCCAGCATTTT
TRBJ2-5,.,.,15,TRBV4-2,CASSQDRTDQETQYF,TGTGCCAGCAGCCAAGATAGGACAGACCAAGAGACCCAGTACTTC
TRBJ2-4,.,TRBD1,18,TRBV29-1,CSVLVLQGAFLAKNIQYF,TGCAGCGTTTTGGTCCTACAGGGGGCTTTTCTAGCCAAAAACATTCAGTACTTC
TRBJ2-7,.,.,14,TRBV9,CASSVSAGNYEQYF,TGTGCCAGCAGCGTTTCGGCGGGAAACTACGAGCAGTACTTC
TRBJ1-1,.,TRBD1,16,TRBV4-3,CASSQAIQGGGTEAFF,TGCGCCAGCAGCCAGGCAATACAGGGGGGAGGGACTGAAGCTTTCTTT
TRBJ1-2,.,.,14,TRBV6-4,CATSRWGANYGYTF,TGTGCCACCTCGCGCTGGGGAGCTAACTATGGCTACACCTTC
TRBJ1-3,.,TRBD1,17,TRBV4-1,CASSEPLDRADGNTIYF,TGCGCCAGCAGCGAACCTTTAGACAGGGCGGATGGAAACACCATATATTTT
TRBJ2-5,.,TRBD2,17,TRBV11-2,CASSLGEAGGFQETQYF,TGTGCCAGCAGCTTAGGTGAAGCGGGGGGCTTCCAAGAGACCCAGTACTTC
TRBJ1-1,.,TRBD1,13,TRBV29-1,CSAMTGMGTEAFF,TGCAGCGCCATGACAGGGATGGGCACTGAAGCTTTCTTT